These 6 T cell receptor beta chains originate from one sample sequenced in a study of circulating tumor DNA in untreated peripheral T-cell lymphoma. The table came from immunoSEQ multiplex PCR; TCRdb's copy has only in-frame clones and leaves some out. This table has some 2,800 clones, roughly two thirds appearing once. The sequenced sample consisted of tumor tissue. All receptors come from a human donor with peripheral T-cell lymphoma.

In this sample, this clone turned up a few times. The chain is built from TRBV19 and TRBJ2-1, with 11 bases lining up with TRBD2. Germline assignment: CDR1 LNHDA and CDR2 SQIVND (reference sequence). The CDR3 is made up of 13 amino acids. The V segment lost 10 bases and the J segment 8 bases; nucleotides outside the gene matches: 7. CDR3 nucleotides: TGTGCCACTGATAGCGGGGGGGCCGATGAGCAGTTCTTC. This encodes CATDSGGADEQFF. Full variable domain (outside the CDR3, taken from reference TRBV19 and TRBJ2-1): DGGITQSPKYLFRKEGQNVTLSCEQNLNHDAMYWYRQDPGQGLRLIYYSQIVNDFQKGDIAEGYSVSREKKESFPLTVTSAQKNPTAFYLCATDSGGADEQFFGPGTRLTVL.

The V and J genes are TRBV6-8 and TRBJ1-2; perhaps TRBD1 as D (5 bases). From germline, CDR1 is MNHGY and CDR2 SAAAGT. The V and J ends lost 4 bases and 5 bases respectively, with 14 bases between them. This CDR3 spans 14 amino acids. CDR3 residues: CASSSGRGKYGYTF. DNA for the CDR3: TGTGCCAGCAGTTCGGGGCGAGGAAAGTATGGCTACACCTTC.

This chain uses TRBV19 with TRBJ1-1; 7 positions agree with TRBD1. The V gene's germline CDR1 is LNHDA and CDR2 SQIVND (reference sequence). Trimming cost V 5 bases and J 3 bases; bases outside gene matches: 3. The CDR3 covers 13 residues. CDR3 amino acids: CASSHGTDTEAFF. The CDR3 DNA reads TGTGCCAGTAGTCACGGGACAGACACTGAAGCTTTCTTT.

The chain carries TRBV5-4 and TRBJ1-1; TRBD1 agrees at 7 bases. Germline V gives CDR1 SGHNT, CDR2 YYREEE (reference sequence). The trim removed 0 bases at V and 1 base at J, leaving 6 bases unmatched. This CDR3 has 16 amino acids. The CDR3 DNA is TGTGCCAGCAGCTTGGGAGGCGCAGGGGGGAACACTGAAGCTTTCTTT. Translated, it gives CASSLGGAGGNTEAFF. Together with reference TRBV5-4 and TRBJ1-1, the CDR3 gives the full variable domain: ETGVTQSPTHLIKTRGQQVTLRCSSQSGHNTVSWYQQALGQGPQFIFQYYREEENGRGNFPPRFSGLQFPNYSSELNVNALELDDSALYLCASSLGGAGGNTEAFFGQGTRLTVV.

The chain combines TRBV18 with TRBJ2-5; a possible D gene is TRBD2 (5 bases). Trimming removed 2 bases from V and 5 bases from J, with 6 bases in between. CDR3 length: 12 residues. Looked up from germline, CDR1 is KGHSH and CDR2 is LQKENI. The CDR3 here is CASSPGEETQYF. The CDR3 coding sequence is TGTGCCAGCTCACCAGGGGAGGAGACCCAGTACTTC. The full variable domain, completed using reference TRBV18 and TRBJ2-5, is NAGVMQNPRHLVRRRGQEARLRCSPMKGHSHVYWYRQLPEEGLKFMVYLQKENIIDESGMPKERFSAEFPKEGPSILRIQQVVRGDSAAYFCASSPGEETQYFGPGTRLLVL.

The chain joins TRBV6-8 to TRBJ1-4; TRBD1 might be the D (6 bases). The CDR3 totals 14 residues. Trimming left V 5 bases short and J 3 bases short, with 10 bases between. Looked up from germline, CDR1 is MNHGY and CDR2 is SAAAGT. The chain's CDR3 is CASSSQGSNEKLFF. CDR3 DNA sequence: TGTGCCAGCAGTAGTCAGGGGTCTAATGAAAAACTGTTTTTT.